This TCR beta chain was profiled in a study of beta chain features in type 1 diabetes. Germline CDR1 reads SGHTA; CDR2 reads FQGNSA. The CDR3 has 13 amino acids. V was clipped by 5 bases and J by 1 base, with 8 bases between them. The sample holds a few counts of this clone. Its antigen remains unknown. The investigators reverse transcribed all of the isolated RNA, so they sequenced expressed TCRB transcripts. Here immunoSEQ multiplex PCR was the method, and the copy in TCRdb shows in-frame clones only, minus some. This table has approximately 170,000 clones, roughly 9% appearing once. Study-wide points: The naive, central memory and Treg TCRB repertoires showed an apparent similarity that was greater among patients than among healthy donors.

The receptor comes from a woman aged 18-29 years in good health. The rearrangement joins TRBV7-2 to TRBJ1-1, with D perhaps matching TRBD1 (5 bases). The sequenced sample was central memory CD4+ T cells from blood. CDR3: CASSAGQNTEAFF. The CDR3 coding sequence is TGTGCCAGCAGCGCCGGACAGAACACTGAAGCTTTCTTT.